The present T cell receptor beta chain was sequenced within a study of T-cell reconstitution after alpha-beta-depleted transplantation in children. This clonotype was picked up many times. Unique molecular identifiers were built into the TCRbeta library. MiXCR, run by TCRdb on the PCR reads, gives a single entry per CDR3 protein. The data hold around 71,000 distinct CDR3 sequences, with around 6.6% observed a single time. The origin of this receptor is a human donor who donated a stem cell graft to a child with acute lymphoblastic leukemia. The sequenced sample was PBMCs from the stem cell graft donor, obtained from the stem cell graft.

The CDR3, as DNA: TGCGCCAGCAGCCTGTGGACAGGGGGTTATAATTCACCCCTCCACTTT. This encodes CASSLWTGGYNSPLHF. J is TRBJ1-6 and V is TRBV4-3, with TRBD1 matching over 10 bases. CDR3 length: 16 residues. V shed 4 bases, J shed 4 bases, and the junction held 4 bases outside the gene matches. Germline V CDR1 and CDR2: LGHNA, YSLEER.